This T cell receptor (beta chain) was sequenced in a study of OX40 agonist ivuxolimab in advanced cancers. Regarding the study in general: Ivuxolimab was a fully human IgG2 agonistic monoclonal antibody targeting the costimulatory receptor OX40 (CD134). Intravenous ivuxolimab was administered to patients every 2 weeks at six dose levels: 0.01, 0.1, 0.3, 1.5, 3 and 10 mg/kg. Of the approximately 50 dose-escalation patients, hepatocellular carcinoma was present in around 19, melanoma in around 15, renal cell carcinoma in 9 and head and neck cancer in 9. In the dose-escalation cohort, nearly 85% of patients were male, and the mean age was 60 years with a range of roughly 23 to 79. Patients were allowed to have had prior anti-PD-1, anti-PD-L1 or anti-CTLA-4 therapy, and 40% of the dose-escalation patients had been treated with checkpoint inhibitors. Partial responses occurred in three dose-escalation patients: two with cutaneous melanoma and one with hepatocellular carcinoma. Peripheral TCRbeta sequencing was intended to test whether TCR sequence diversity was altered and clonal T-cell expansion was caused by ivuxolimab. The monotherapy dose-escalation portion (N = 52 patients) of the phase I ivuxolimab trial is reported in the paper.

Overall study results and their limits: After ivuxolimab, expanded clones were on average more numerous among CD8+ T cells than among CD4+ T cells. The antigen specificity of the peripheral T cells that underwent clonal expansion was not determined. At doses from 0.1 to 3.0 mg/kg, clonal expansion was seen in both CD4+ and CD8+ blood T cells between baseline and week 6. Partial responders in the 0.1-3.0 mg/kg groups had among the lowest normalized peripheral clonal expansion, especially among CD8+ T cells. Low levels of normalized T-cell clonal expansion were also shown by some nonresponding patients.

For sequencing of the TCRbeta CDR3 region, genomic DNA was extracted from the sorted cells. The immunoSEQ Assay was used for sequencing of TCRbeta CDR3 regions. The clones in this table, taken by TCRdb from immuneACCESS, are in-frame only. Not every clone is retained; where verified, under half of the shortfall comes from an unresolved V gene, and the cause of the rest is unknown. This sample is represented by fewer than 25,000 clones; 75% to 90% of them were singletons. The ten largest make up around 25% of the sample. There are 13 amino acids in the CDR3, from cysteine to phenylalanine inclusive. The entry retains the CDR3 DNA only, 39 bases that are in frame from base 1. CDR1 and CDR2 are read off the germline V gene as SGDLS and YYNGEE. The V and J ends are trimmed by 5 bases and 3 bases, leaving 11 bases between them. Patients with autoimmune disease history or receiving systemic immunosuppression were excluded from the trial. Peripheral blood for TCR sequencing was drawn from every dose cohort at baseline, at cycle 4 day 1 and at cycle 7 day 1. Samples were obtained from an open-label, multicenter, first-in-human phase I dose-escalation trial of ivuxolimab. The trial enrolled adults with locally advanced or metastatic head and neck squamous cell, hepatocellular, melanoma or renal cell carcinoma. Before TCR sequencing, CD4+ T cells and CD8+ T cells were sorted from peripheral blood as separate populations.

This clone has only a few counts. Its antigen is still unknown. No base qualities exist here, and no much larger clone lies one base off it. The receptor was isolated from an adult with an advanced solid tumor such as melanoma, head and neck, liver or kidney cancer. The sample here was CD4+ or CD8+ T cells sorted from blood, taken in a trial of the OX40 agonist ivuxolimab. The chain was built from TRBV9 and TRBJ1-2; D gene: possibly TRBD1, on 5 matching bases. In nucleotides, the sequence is TGTGCCAGCAGGGATGACAGCGACTATGGCTACACCTTC. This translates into CASRDDSDYGYTF.